This entry lists 15 T cell receptor beta chains sequenced from one sample in a study of blood T cell repertoires in COVID-19. Profiling relied on immunoSEQ multiplex PCR, and the TCRdb table lists in-frame clones only, not all of them. The sample records roughly 100,000 clones, over 85% being singletons. The sequenced sample was peripheral blood. These receptors all come from a woman between 50 and 59 years old with COVID-19, enrolled during active disease.

The count of this clone is one. V is TRBV7-9 and J is TRBJ2-4; weak D call: TRBD2 (5 bases). V lost 2 bases and J 6 bases, leaving 17 bases between the germline ends. The germline V gene encodes CDR1 SEHNR and CDR2 FQNEAQ (reference sequence). The CDR3 spans 16 residues. CDR3 DNA: TGTGCCAGCAGCTTAAGGGAGCTCTATTCTCCAAACATTCAGTACTTC. Its protein product is CASSLRELYSPNIQYF. The variable domain in full, with the rest retrieved from reference TRBV7-9 and TRBJ2-4, is DTGVSQNPRHKITKRGQNVTFRCDPISEHNRLYWYRQTLGQGPEFLTYFQNEAQLEKSRLLSDRFSAERPKGSFSTLEIQRTEQGDSAMYLCASSLRELYSPNIQYFGAGTRLSVL.

The chain carries TRBV9 and TRBJ2-5; 12 positions agree with TRBD2. The CDR3 has 16 residues. The junction had 5 bases not matched to a gene; V was cut back by 3 bases and J by 2 bases. CDR1 and CDR2 (germline): SGDLS, YYNGEE. In DNA form, the CDR3 reads TGTGCCAGCAGCGCCGCTAGCGGGGGGGCGCAAGAGACCCAGTACTTC. Translation: CASSAASGGAQETQYF.

The chain employs TRBV27 and TRBJ2-7, with TRBD1 identical over 11 bases. The germline V gene has CDR1 MNHEY and CDR2 SMNVEV (reference sequence). V gave up 8 bases and J gave up 4 bases; unmatched junction bases: 4. The CDR3 totals 13 residues. In DNA form, the CDR3 reads TGTGCCAGCGGGACAGGGGGTCTTTACGAGCAGTACTTC. It encodes CASGTGGLYEQYF.

The CDR3 here is CASSSVGGQNEKLFF. CDR3 coding DNA: TGTGCCAGCAGCTCGGTCGGGGGACAGAATGAAAAACTGTTTTTT. The chain has TRBV5-6 and TRBJ1-4; 7 positions match TRBD1. The CDR3 is 15 residues long. Per the germline V gene, CDR1 is SGHDT and CDR2 is YYEEEE. Trimming cost V 3 bases and J 5 bases; bases outside gene matches: 7.

V gene TRBV5-5 combines with J gene TRBJ1-3, with 9 bases matching TRBD1. CDR1 is SGHKS and CDR2 is YYEKEE in the germline V gene (reference sequence). V lost 2 bases and J lost 9; bases outside the gene matches: 9. There are 15 residues in the CDR3. This chain's CDR3 is CASSFSGQGGSTIYF. CDR3 DNA sequence: TGTGCCAGCAGCTTTTCGGGACAGGGAGGCAGCACCATATATTTT.

The chain employs TRBV15 and TRBJ2-3, with a possible D match to TRBD1 (6 bases). Germline V gene data show CDR1 as LNHNV and CDR2 as YYDKDF (reference sequence). V was cut by 4 bases and J by 7 bases, with 12 bases left in between. The CDR3 loop spans 13 amino acids. Written as DNA, the CDR3 is TGTGCCACCAGCAATAGGGGGTGGAATACGCAGTATTTT. This gives the protein CATSNRGWNTQYF. The variable domain in full, with the rest retrieved from reference TRBV15 and TRBJ2-3, is DAMVIQNPRYQVTQFGKPVTLSCSQTLNHNVMYWYQQKSSQAPKLLFHYYDKDFNNEADTPDNFQSRRPNTSFCFLDIRSPGLGDTAMYLCATSNRGWNTQYFGPGTRLTVL.

This chain connects TRBV6-5 to TRBJ1-2; 7 positions match TRBD1. CDR1 MNHEY and CDR2 SVGAGI come from the germline V gene. J lost 6 bases, V lost 10 bases, and 11 bases had no gene match. The CDR3 is 13 residues long. This CDR3 reads CAIRRQGGDGYTF. For the CDR3, the DNA is TGTGCCATTCGACGACAGGGAGGCGATGGCTACACCTTC.

The chain couples TRBV19 to TRBJ1-6; TRBD1 matches 10 bases. V lost 6 bases to trimming and J lost 9 bases; unmatched junction nucleotides: 5. CDR3 length: 14 amino acids. CDR1 and CDR2 (germline): LNHDA, SQIVND (reference sequence). The CDR3 is CASRGQGKPSPLHF. The DNA of the CDR3 is TGTGCCAGTAGGGGACAGGGGAAGCCTTCACCCCTCCACTTT.

This chain's CDR3 is CASSLAGGNTEAFF. The CDR3 DNA follows: TGTGCCAGCAGCTTAGCAGGAGGGAACACTGAAGCTTTCTTT. This chain uses TRBV7-9 with TRBJ1-1; D is uncertain. The germline CDR1 and CDR2 sequences are SEHNR and FQNEAQ (reference sequence). This CDR3 region has 14 residues. Trimming removed 0 bases from V and 1 base from J, with 6 bases in between.

The V gene is TRBV7-2, the J gene TRBJ2-5; perhaps TRBD2 as D (6 bases). Germline CDR1 SGHTA, CDR2 FQGNSA. With 1 base removed from V and 4 bases from J, the gap between germline ends came to 13 bases. The CDR3 spans 15 residues. The CDR3 region has the DNA TGTGCCAGCAGCTTAGTAGCAGGGAGGTCAGAGACCCAGTACTTC. This translates into CASSLVAGRSETQYF.

The chain recombines TRBV19 with TRBJ1-5, with D perhaps TRBD1 (5 bases). The V gene lost 7 bases and the J gene lost 0 bases, with 13 bases spanning the gap. CDR1 is LNHDA and CDR2 is SQIVND in the germline V gene (reference sequence). The CDR3 has 15 amino acids. The DNA of the CDR3 is TGTGCCAGTACGGCGGGGGGTAATAGCAATCAGCCCCAGCATTTT. Its translation is CASTAGGNSNQPQHF.

CDR3 protein: CASSPTGGQPQHF. CDR3 DNA sequence: TGCGCCAGCAGCCCAACCGGCGGTCAGCCCCAGCATTTT. The V call is TRBV5-1, the J call TRBJ1-5; D remains ambiguous. Germline-derived CDR1 and CDR2 are SGHRS and YFSETQ. CDR3 length equals 13 residues. V was pared by 4 bases and J by 6 bases, with 11 bases between.

V and J are TRBV21-1 and TRBJ2-7; whether TRBD1, the table's D call, matches the DNA was not checked. TRBV21-1 is classified as a pseudogene. This CDR3 has 16 amino acids. CDR3 nucleotides: TGTGCCAGCAGCAAAGCACAAGGGGCAGTCCATTACGAGCAGTACGTC. Residues: CASSKAQGAVHYEQYV.

This chain links TRBV3-1 (or the pseudogene TRBV3-2) with TRBJ2-1; 10 nucleotides agree with TRBD2. Germline trimming cut 1 base from V and 5 bases from J; bases unmatched to any gene: 5. The CDR3 extends over 16 amino acids. Germline V gene data show CDR1 as LGHDT and CDR2 as YNNKEL (reference sequence). CDR3 coding DNA: TGTGCCAGCAGCCAAGTTAGCGGGGGGCAGGACAATGAGCAGTTCTTC. As protein: CASSQVSGGQDNEQFF.

This chain links TRBV3-1 (or the pseudogene TRBV3-2) with TRBJ1-3, with 9 nucleotides matching TRBD1. From germline, CDR1 is LGHDT and CDR2 YNNKEL (reference sequence). The CDR3 is made up of 15 amino acids. Losses at the gene ends were 1 base for V and 2 bases for J; bases not matched to a gene: 0. CDR3 region: CASSQGDRAGNTIYF. The CDR3 coding sequence is TGTGCCAGCAGCCAAGGGGACAGGGCTGGAAACACCATATATTTT.